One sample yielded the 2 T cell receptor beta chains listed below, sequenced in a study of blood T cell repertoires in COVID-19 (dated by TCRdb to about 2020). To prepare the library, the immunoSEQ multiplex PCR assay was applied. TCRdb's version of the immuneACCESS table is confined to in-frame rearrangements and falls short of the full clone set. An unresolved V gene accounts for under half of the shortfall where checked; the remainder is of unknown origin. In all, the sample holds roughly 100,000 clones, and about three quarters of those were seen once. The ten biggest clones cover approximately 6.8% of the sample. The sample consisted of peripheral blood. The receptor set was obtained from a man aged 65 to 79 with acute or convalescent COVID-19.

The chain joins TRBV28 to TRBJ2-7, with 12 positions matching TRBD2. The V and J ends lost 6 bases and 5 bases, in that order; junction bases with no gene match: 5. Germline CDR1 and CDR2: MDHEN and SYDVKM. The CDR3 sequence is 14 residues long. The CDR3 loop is CASSRTSGIHEQYF. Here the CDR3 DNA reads TGTGCCAGCAGCCGGACTAGCGGGATCCACGAGCAGTACTTC.

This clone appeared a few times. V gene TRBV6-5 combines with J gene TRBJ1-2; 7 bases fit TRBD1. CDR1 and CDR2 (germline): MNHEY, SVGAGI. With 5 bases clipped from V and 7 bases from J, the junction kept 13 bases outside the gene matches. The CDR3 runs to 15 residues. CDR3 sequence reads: CASSSLTGRSAGYTF. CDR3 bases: TGTGCCAGCAGTAGCCTGACAGGGCGGAGTGCTGGCTACACCTTC.